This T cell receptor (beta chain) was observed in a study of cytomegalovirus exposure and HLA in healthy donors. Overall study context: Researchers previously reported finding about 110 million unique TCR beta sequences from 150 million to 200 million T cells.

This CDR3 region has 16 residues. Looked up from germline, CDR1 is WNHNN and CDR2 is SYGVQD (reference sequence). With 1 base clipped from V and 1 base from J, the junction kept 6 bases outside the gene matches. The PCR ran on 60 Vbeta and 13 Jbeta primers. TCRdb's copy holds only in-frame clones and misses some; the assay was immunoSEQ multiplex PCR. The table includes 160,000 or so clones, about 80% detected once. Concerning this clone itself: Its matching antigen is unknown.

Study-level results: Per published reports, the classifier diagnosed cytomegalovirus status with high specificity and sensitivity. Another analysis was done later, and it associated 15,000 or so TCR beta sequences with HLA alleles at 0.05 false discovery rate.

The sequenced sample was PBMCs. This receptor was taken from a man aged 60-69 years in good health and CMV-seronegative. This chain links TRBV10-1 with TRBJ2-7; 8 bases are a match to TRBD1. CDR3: CASSELTGTGSYEQYF. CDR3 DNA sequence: TGCGCCAGCAGTGAGTTGACCGGGACAGGATCCTACGAGCAGTACTTC.